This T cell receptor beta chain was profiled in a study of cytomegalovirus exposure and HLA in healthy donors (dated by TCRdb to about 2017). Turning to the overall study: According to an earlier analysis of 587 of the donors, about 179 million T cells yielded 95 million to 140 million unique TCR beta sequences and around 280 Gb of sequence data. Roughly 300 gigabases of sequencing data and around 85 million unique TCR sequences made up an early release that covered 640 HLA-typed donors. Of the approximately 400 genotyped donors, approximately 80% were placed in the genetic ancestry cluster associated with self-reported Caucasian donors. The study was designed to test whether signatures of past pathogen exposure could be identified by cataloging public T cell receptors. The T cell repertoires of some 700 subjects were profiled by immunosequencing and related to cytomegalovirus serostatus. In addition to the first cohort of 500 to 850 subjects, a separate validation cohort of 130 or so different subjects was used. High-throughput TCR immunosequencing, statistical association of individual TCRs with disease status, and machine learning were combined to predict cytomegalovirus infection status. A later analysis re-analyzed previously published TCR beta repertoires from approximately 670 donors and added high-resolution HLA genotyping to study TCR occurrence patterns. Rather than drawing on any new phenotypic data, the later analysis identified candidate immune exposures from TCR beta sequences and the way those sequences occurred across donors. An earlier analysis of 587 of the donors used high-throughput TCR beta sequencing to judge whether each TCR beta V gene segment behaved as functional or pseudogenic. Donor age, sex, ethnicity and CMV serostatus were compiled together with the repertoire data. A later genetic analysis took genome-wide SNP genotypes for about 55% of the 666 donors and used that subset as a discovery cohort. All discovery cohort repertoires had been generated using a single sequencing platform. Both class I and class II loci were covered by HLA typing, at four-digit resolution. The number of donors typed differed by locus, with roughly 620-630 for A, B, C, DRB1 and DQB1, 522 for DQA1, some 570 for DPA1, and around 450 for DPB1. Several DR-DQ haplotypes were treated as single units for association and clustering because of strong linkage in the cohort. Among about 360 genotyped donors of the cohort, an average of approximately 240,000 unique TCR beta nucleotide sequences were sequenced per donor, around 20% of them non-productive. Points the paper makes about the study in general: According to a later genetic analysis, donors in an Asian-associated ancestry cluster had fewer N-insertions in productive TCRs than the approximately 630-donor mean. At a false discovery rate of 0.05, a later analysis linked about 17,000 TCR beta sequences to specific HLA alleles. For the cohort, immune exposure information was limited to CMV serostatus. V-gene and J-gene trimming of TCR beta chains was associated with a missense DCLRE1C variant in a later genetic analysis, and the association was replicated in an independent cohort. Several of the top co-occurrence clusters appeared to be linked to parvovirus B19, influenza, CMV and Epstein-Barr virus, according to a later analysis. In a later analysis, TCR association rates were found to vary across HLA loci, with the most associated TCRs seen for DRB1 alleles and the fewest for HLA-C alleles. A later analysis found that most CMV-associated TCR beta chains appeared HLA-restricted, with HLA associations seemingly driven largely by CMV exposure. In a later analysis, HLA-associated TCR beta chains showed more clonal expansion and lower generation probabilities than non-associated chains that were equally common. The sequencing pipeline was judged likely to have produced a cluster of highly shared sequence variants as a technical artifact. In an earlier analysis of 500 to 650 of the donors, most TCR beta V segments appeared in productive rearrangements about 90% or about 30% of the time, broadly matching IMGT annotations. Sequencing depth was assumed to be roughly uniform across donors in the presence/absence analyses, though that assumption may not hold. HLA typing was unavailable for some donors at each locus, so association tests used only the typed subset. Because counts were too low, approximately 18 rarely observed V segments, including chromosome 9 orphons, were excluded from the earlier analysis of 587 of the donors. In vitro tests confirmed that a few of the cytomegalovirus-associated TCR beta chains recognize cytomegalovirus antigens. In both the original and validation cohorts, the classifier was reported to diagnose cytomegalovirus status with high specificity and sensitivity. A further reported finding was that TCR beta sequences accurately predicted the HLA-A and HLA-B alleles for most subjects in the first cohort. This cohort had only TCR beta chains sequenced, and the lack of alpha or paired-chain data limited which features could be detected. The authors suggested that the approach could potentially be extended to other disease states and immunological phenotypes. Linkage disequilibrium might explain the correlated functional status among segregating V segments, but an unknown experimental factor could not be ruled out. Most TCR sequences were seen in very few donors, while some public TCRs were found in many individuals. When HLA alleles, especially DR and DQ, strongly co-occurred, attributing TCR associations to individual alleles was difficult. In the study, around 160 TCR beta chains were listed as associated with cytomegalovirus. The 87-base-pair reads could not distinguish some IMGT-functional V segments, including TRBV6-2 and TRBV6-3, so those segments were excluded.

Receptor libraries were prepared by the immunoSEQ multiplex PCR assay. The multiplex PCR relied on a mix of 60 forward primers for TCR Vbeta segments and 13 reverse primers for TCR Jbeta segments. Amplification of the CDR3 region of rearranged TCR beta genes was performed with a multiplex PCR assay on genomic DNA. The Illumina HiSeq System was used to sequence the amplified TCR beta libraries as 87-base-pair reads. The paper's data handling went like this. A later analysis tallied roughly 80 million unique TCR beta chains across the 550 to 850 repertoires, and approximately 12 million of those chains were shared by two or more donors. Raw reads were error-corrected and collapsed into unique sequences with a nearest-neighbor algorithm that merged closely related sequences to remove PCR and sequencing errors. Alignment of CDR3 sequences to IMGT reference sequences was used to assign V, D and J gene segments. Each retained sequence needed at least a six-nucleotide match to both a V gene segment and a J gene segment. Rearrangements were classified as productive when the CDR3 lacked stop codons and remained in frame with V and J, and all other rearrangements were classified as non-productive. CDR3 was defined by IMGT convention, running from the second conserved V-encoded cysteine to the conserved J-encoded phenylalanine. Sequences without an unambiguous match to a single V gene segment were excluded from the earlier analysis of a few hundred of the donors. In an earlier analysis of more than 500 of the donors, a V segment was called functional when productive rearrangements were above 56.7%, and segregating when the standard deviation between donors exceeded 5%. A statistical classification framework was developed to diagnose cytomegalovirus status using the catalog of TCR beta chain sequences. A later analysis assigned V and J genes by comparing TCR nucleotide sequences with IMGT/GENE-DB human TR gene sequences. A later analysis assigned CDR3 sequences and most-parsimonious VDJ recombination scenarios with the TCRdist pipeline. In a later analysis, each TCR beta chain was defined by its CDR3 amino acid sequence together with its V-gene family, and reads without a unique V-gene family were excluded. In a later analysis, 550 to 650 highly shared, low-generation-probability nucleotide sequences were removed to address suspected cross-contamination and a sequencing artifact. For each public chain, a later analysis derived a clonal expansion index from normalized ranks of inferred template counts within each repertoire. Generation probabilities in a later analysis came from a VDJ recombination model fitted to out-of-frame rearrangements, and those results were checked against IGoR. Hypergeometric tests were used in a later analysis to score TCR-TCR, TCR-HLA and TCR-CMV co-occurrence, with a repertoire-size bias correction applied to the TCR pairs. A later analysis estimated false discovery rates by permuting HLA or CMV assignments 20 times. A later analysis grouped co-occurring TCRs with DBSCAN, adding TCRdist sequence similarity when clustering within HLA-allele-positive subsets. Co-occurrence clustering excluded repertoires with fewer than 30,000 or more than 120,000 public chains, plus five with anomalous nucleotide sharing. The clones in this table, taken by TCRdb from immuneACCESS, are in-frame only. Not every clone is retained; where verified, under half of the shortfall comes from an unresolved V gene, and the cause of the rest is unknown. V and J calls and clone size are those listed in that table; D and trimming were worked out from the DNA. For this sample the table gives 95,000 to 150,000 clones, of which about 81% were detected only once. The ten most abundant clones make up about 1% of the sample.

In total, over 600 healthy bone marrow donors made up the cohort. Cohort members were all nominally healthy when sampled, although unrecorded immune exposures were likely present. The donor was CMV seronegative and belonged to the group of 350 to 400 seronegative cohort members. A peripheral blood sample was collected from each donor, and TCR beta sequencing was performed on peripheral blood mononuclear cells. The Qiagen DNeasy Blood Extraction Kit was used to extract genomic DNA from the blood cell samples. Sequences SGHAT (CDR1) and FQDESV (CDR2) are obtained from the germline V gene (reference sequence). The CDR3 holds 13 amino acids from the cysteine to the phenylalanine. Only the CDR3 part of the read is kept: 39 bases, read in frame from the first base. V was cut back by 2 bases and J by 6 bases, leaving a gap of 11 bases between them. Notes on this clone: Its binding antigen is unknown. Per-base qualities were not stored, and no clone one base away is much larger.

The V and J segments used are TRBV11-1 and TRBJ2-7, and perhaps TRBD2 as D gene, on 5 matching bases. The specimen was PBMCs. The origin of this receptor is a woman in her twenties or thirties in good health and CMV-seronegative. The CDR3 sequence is CASSLPGMGEQYF. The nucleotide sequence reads TGTGCCAGCAGCTTACCGGGGATGGGCGAGCAGTACTTC.